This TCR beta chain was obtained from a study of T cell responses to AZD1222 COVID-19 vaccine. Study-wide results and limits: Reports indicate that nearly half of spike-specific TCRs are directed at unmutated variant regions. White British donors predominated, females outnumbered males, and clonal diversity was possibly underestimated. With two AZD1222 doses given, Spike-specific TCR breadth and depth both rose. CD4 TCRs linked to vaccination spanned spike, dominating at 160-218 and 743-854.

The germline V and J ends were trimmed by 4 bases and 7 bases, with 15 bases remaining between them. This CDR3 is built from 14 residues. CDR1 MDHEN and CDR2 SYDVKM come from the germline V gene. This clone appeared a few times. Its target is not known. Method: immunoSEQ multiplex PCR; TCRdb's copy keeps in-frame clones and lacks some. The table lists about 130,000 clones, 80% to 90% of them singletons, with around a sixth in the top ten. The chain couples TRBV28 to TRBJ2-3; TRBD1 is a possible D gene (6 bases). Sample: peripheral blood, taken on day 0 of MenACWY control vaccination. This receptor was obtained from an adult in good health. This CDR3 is CASSSAPRGNTQYF. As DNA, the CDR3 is TGTGCCAGCAGTTCAGCACCCAGGGGAAATACGCAGTATTTT.